Following are 5 T cell receptor beta chains from one sample sequenced in a study of T cell changes during pregnancy in multiple sclerosis. Generated by immunoSEQ multiplex PCR, the TCRdb table keeps only in-frame clones and is missing some. Counted here are tens of thousands of clones, about 92% occurring once; the ten biggest clones make up roughly 0.46%. The sequences come from CD4+ T cells from peripheral blood mononuclear cells, collected after pregnancy. The receptors derive from a female donor with multiple sclerosis, enrolled in a pregnancy study.

This chain connects TRBV6-1 to TRBJ2-5, with 14 bases aligning to TRBD2. The trim removed 4 bases at V and 4 bases at J, leaving 5 bases unmatched. Germline V gives CDR1 MNHNS, CDR2 SASEGT. The CDR3 contains 16 residues. This chain's CDR3 is CASSGRTSGGRETQYF. The CDR3 DNA follows: TGTGCCAGCAGTGGTCGGACTAGCGGGGGGCGAGAGACCCAGTACTTC.

V is TRBV6-5 and J is TRBJ1-1; the D gene is possibly TRBD1 (6 bases). V was pared by 2 bases and J by 5 bases, with 12 bases between. From germline, CDR1 is MNHEY and CDR2 SVGAGI. This CDR3 spans 14 amino acids. The CDR3 protein is CASSYRGTRTEAFF. CDR3 nucleotide sequence: TGTGCCAGCAGTTACAGGGGGACGCGGACTGAAGCTTTCTTT.

This chain joins TRBV4-1 and TRBJ2-7; D may be TRBD2 (6 bases). The CDR3 has 15 residues. Trimming cost V 4 bases and J 0 bases, with 13 bases left between them. The germline V gene encodes CDR1 MGHRA and CDR2 YSYEKL. The CDR3 spells CASSPGVKSSYEQYF. Written as DNA, the CDR3 is TGCGCCAGCAGCCCGGGGGTAAAAAGCTCCTACGAGCAGTACTTC.

This chain uses TRBV18 with TRBJ1-1, with 7 nucleotides matching TRBD1. The length of the CDR3 is 15 residues. J gave up 0 bases and V 6 bases, and 7 bases lay outside the gene matches. Per the germline V gene, CDR1 is KGHSH and CDR2 is LQKENI. CDR3 residues: CASSKDRSLNTEAFF. The DNA for the CDR3 is TGTGCCAGCTCCAAGGACAGGAGCCTGAACACTGAAGCTTTCTTT.

The chain recombines TRBV5-4 with TRBJ2-7; D gene uncertain. The ends were cut back, 0 bases at V and 3 bases at J, with 7 bases in the middle. The CDR3 is 13 residues long. CDR1 SGHNT and CDR2 YYREEE come from the germline V gene (reference sequence). Written as DNA, the CDR3 is TGTGCCAGCAGCTTGGGGGCTAACTACGAGCAGTACTTC. Its translation is CASSLGANYEQYF.